This TCR beta chain originates from a study of cytomegalovirus exposure and HLA in healthy donors. With 60 Vbeta and 13 Jbeta primers, the PCR was carried out. Generated by immunoSEQ multiplex PCR, the TCRdb table keeps only in-frame clones and is missing some. The sample has under 200,000 clones; over 75% are singletons. Germline CDR1 MNHEY, CDR2 SVGAGI. With V trimmed by 7 bases and J by 4 bases, 11 bases remained unmatched. This CDR3 has 15 amino acids. The sequenced material came from PBMCs. The TCR was taken from a man in his fifties in good health and CMV-seropositive. V gene TRBV6-5 combines with J gene TRBJ1-1, with 8 nucleotides matching TRBD1. This CDR3 is CASTVGRGRGTEAFF. DNA of the CDR3: TGTGCCAGCACCGTTGGCAGGGGGCGCGGCACTGAAGCTTTCTTT.